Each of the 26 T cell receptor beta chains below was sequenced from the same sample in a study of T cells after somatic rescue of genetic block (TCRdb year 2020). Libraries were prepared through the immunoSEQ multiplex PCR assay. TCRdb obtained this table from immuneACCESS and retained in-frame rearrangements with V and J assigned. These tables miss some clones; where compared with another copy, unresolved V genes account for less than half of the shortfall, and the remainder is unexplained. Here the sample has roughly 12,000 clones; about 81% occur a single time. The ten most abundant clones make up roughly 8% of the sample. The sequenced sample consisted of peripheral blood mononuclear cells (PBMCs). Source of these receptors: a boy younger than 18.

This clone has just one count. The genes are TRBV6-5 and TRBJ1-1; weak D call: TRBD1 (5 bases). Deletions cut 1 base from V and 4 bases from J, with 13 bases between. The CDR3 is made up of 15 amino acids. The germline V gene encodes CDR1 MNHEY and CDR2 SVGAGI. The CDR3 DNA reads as TGTGCCAGCAGTTACTTGGGGGAGGAGATCACTGAAGCTTTCTTT. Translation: CASSYLGEEITEAFF.

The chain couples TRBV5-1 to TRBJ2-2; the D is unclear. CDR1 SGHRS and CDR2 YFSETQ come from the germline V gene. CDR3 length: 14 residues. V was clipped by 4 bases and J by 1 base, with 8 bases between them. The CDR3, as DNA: TGCGCCAGCAGCACCAGACAGAACACCGGGGAGCTGTTTTTT. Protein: CASSTRQNTGELFF.

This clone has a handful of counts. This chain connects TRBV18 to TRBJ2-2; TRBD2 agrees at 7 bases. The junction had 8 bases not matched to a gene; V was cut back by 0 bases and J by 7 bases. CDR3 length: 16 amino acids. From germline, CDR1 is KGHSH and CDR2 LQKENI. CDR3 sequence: CASSPPTSVRSGELFF. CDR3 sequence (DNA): TGTGCCAGCTCACCACCAACTAGCGTTCGTAGCGGGGAGCTGTTTTTT.

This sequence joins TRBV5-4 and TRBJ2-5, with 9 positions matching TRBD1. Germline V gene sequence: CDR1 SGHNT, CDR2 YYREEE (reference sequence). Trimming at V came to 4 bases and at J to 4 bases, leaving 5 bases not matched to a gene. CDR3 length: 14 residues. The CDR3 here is CASSPGDRVETQYF. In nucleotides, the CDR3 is TGTGCCAGCAGCCCGGGGGACAGGGTAGAGACCCAGTACTTC.

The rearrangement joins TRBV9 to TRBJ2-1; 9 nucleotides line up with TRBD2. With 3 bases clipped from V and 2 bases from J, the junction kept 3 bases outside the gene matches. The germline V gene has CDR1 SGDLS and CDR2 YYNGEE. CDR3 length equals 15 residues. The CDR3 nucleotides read TGTGCCAGCAGCGGGACTAGCGTAACCTACAATGAGCAGTTCTTC. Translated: CASSGTSVTYNEQFF.

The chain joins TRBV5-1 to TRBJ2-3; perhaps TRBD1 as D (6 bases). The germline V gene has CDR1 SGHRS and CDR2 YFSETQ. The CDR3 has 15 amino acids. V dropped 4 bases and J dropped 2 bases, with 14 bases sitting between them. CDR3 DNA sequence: TGCGCCAGCAGCACGCAGGGGCGTCCCACAGATACGCAGTATTTT. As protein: CASSTQGRPTDTQYF. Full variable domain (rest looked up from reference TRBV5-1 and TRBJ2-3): KAGVTQTPRYLIKTRGQQVTLSCSPISGHRSVSWYQQTPGQGLQFLFEYFSETQRNKGNFPGRFSGRQFSNSRSEMNVSTLELGDSALYLCASSTQGRPTDTQYFGPGTRLTVL.

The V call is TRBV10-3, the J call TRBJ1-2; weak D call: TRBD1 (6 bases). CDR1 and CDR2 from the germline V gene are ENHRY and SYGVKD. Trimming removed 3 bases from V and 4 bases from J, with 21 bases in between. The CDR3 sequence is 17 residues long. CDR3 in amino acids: CAISDGSTRQAAYGYTF. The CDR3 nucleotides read TGTGCCATCAGTGATGGTTCTACGCGACAGGCCGCCTATGGCTACACCTTC.

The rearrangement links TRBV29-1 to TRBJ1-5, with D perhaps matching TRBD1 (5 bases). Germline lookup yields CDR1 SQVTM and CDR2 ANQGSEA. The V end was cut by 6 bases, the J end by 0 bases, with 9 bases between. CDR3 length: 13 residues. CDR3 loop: CSVPGYSNQPQHF. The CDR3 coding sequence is TGCAGCGTGCCAGGGTATAGCAATCAGCCCCAGCATTTT.

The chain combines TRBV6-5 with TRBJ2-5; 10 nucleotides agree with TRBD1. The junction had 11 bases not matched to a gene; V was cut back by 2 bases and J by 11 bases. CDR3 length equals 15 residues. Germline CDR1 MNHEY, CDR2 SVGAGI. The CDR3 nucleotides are TGTGCCAGCAGTTACGGGGACAGGGGACCAGGGGGGCAGTACTTC. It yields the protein CASSYGDRGPGGQYF.

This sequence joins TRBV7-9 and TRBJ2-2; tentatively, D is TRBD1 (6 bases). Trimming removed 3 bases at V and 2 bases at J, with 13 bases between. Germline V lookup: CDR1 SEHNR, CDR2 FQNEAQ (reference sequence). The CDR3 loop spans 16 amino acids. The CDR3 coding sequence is TGTGCCAGCAGCTTTACCGGGACAAGTAACACCGGGGAGCTGTTTTTT. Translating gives CASSFTGTSNTGELFF.

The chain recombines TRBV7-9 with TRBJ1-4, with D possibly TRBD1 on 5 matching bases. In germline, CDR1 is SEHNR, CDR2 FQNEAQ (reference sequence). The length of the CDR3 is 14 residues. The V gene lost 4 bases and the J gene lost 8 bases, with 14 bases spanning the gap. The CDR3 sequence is CASSSPGGGEKLFF. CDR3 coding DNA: TGTGCCAGCAGCTCCCCCGGGGGGGGAGAAAAACTGTTTTTT.

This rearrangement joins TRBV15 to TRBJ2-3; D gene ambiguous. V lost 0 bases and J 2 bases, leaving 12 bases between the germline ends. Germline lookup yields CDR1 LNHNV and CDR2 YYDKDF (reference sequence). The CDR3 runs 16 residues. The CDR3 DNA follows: TGTGCCACCAGCAGAGATTTGGGCGACTTCACAGATACGCAGTATTTT. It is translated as CATSRDLGDFTDTQYF.

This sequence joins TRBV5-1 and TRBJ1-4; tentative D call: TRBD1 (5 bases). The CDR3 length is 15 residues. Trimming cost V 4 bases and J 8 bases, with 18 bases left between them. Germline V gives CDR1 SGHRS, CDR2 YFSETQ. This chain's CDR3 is CASSPSQARGEKLFF. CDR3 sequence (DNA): TGCGCCAGCAGCCCATCACAGGCCCGGGGGGAAAAACTGTTTTTT.

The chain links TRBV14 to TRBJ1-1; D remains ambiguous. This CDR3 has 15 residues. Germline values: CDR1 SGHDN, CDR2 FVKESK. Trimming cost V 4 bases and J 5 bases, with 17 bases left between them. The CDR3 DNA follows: TGTGCCAGCAGCCCCAAGGAGGGCTCTAAGACTGAAGCTTTCTTT. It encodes CASSPKEGSKTEAFF.

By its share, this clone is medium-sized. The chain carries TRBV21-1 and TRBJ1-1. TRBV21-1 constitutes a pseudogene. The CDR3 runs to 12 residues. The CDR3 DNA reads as TGTGCCAGCAGCGGGGGATTCACTGAAGCTTTCTTT. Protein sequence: CASSGGFTEAFF.

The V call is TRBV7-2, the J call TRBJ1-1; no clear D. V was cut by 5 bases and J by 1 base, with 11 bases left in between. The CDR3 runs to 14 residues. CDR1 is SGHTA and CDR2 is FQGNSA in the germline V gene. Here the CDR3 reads CASSPSTANTEAFF. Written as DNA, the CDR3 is TGTGCCAGCAGCCCCTCGACGGCGAACACTGAAGCTTTCTTT. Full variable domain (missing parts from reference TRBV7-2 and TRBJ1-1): GAGVSQSPSNKVTEKGKDVELRCDPISGHTALYWYRQSLGQGLEFLIYFQGNSAPDKSGLPSDRFSAERTGGSVSTLTIQRTQQEDSAVYLCASSPSTANTEAFFGQGTRLTVV.

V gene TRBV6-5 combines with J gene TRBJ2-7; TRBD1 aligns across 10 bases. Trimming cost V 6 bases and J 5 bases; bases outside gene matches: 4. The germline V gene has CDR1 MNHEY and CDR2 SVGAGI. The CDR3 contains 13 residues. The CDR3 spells CASRGTGENEQYF. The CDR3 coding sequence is TGTGCCAGCAGAGGGACAGGGGAGAACGAGCAGTACTTC.

The CDR3 spells CSVSDSFSYNEQFF. The CDR3 bases are TGCAGCGTTTCGGACAGCTTCAGTTACAATGAGCAGTTCTTC. V usage is TRBV29-1 and J usage is TRBJ2-1, with a tentative D call TRBD1 (6 bases). V dropped 5 bases and J dropped 4 bases, with 15 bases sitting between them. The CDR3 runs 14 residues. The germline V gene has CDR1 SQVTM and CDR2 ANQGSEA.

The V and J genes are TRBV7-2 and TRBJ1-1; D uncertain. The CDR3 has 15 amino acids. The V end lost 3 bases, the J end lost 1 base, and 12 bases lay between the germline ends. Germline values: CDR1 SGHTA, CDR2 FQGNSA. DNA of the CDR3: TGTGCCAGCAGCTTCTGGGGTTTGGCGAACACTGAAGCTTTCTTT. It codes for CASSFWGLANTEAFF.

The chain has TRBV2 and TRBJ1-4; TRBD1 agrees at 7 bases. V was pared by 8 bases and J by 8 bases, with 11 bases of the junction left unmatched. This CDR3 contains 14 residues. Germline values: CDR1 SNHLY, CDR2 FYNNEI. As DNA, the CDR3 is TGTGCCAGCGGATTCAGGGGGGGCTTAGAAAAACTGTTTTTT. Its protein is CASGFRGGLEKLFF.

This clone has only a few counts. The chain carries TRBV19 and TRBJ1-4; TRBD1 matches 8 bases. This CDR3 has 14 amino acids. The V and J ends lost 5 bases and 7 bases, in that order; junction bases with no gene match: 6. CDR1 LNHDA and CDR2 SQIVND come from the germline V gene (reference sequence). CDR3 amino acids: CASSFRGRGEKLFF. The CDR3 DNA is TGTGCCAGTAGTTTCAGGGGGCGCGGTGAAAAACTGTTTTTT.

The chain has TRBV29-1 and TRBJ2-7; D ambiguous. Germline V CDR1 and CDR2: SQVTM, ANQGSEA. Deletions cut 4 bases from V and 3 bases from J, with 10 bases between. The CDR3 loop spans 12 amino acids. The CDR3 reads CSVGSVGYEQYF. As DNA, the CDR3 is TGCAGCGTTGGGAGTGTAGGCTACGAGCAGTACTTC.

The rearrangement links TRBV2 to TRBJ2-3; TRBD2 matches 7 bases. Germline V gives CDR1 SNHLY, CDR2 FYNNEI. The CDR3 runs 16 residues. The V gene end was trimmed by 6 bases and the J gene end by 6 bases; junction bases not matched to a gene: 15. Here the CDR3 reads CASRFETSRTLDTQYF. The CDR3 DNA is TGTGCCAGCAGGTTTGAGACTAGCCGAACCTTGGATACGCAGTATTTT. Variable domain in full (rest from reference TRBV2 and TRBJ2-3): EPEVTQTPSHQVTQMGQEVILRCVPISNHLYFYWYRQILGQKVEFLVSFYNNEISEKSEIFDDQFSVERPDGSNFTLKIRSTKLEDSAMYFCASRFETSRTLDTQYFGPGTRLTVL.

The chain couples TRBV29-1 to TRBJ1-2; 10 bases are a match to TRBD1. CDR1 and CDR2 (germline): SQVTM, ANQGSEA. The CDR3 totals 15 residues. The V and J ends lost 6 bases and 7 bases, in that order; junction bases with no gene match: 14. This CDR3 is CSVGTRDRGRVGYTF. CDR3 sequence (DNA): TGCAGCGTCGGAACCCGGGACAGGGGACGAGTTGGCTACACCTTC.

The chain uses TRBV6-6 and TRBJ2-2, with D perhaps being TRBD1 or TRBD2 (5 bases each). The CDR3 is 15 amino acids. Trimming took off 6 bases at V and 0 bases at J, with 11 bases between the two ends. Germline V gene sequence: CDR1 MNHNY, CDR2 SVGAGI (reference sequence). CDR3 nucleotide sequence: TGTGCCAGCAGACCGGGACGGTCGAACACCGGGGAGCTGTTTTTT. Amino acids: CASRPGRSNTGELFF.

The CDR3 is CASSSEGPGEETQYF. CDR3 DNA sequence: TGCGCCAGCAGCTCGGAGGGCCCAGGGGAAGAGACCCAGTACTTC. The chain is built from TRBV5-1 and TRBJ2-5, with D tentatively TRBD1 or TRBD2 (6 bases each). The CDR3 is 15 residues long. Germline loops: CDR1 SGHRS, CDR2 YFSETQ. V was pared by 3 bases and J by 3 bases, with 15 bases between.